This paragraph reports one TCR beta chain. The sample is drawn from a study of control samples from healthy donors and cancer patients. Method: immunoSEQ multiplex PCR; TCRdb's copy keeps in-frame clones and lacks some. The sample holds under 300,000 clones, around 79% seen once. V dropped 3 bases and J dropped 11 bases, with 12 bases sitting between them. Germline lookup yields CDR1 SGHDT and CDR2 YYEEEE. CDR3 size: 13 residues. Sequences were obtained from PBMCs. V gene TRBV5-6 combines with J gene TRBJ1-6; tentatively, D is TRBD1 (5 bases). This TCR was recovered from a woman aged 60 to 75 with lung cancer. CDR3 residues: CASSSFGGAPLHF. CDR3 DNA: TGTGCCAGCAGCTCCTTTGGGGGGGCACCCCTCCACTTT.